This T cell receptor beta chain was sequenced in a study of T cell changes during pregnancy in multiple sclerosis. Measured with immunoSEQ multiplex PCR; TCRdb has only the in-frame clones, and not every one. In the table there are around 80,000 clones, around 94% of which are singletons. V gave up 3 bases and J gave up 0 bases, with 8 bases separating them. The CDR3 contains 14 residues. Germline lookup yields CDR1 MNHEY and CDR2 SMNVEV (reference sequence). The input for sequencing was peripheral blood, taken in the second trimester of pregnancy. The chain joins TRBV27 to TRBJ1-1; D might be TRBD1 (6 bases). The receptor's source is a female donor in good health, enrolled as a control in a pregnancy study. The CDR3: CASSFQGLNTEAFF. The CDR3 DNA reads TGTGCCAGCAGTTTTCAGGGGTTGAACACTGAAGCTTTCTTT.